The 30 T cell receptor beta chains given below trace back to one sample, sequenced in a study of blood T cell repertoires in COVID-19. Repertoires were generated with immunoSEQ multiplex PCR, while TCRdb's copy carries only in-frame clones and drops some. The sample lists approximately 300,000 clones, about 89% occurring once. Sequencing was done on a sample of peripheral blood. The origin of the receptors is a man aged 25 to 45 with acute or convalescent COVID-19.

V is TRBV28 and J is TRBJ1-1; 9 bases line up with TRBD1. V was pared by 5 bases and J by 5 bases, with 9 bases of the junction left unmatched. The CDR3 is made up of 15 amino acids. The V gene's germline CDR1 is MDHEN and CDR2 SYDVKM. The CDR3, as DNA: TGTGCCAGCAGTATAATGGGACAGGGCGGTACTGAAGCTTTCTTT. Its translation: CASSIMGQGGTEAFF.

This clone was detected once. The chain links TRBV2 to TRBJ1-5, with 8 nucleotides matching TRBD1. The CDR3 contains 14 residues. J lost 4 bases, V lost 5 bases, and 4 bases had no gene match. The germline gives CDR1 SNHLY, CDR2 FYNNEI. CDR3 sequence: CASSIRQGNQPQHF. For the CDR3, the DNA is TGTGCCAGCAGTATCAGACAGGGGAATCAGCCCCAGCATTTT.

The chain carries TRBV15 and TRBJ1-4; a weak D match, TRBD1 (5 bases). The V end was cut by 5 bases, the J end by 10 bases, with 26 bases between. CDR1 is LNHNV, CDR2 YYDKDF, per germline (reference sequence). The CDR3 consists of 17 residues. CDR3 sequence: CATSDPSGGRYTSKLFF. The CDR3 nucleotides read TGTGCCACCAGCGACCCGTCGGGGGGACGGTATACCTCAAAACTGTTTTTT. The whole variable domain, filled in from reference TRBV15 and TRBJ1-4, reads DAMVIQNPRYQVTQFGKPVTLSCSQTLNHNVMYWYQQKSSQAPKLLFHYYDKDFNNEADTPDNFQSRRPNTSFCFLDIRSPGLGDTAMYLCATSDPSGGRYTSKLFFGSGTQLSVL.

The chain links TRBV7-3 to TRBJ2-1, with 9 bases aligning to TRBD2. Germline CDR1 is SGHTA and CDR2 is FQGTGA. The CDR3 runs 18 residues. The V segment lost 1 base and the J segment 9 bases; nucleotides outside the gene matches: 16. CDR3 sequence reads: CASSLRAASGITGGEQFF. The CDR3 bases are TGTGCCAGCAGCTTAAGAGCGGCTAGCGGGATCACCGGGGGTGAGCAGTTCTTC.

V is TRBV11-2 and J is TRBJ2-5; D uncertain. Germline CDR1 reads SGHAT; CDR2 reads FQNNGV. The V end lost 2 bases, the J end lost 2 bases, and 6 bases lay between the germline ends. The CDR3 is 13 amino acids. The CDR3 DNA reads TGTGCCAGCAGCTTACCCCCTCAAGAGACCCAGTACTTC. This translates into CASSLPPQETQYF.

This chain uses TRBV7-8 with TRBJ2-5; 9 nucleotides line up with TRBD1. J gave up 5 bases and V 5 bases, and 9 bases lay outside the gene matches. In germline, CDR1 is SGHVS, CDR2 FQNEAQ. This CDR3 is built from 15 residues. The CDR3: CASSPGTGRRETQYF. In DNA, the CDR3 is TGTGCCAGCAGCCCAGGGACAGGGAGGCGGGAGACCCAGTACTTC.

CDR3 residues: CASSSYPQTPGNTIYF. CDR3 in DNA: TGTGCCAGCAGCTCCTACCCTCAAACTCCTGGAAACACCATATATTTT. The rearrangement links TRBV11-2 to TRBJ1-3; no clear D gene. The V end lost 4 bases, the J end lost 2 bases, and 15 bases lay between the germline ends. The CDR3 extends over 16 amino acids. The V gene's germline CDR1 is SGHAT and CDR2 FQNNGV.

The V and J genes are TRBV4-2 and TRBJ1-4; possible D gene TRBD1, 5 bases. V was clipped by 4 bases and J by 4 bases, with 13 bases between them. Germline CDR1 reads LGHNA; CDR2 reads YNFKEQ. CDR3 length: 15 residues. Here the CDR3 DNA reads TGTGCCAGCAGCCTCACCGGGACTAATAATGAAAAACTGTTTTTT. Translation: CASSLTGTNNEKLFF.

CDR3 region: CAWSVASGNEQFF. The CDR3 DNA sequence: TGTGCCTGGAGTGTGGCTAGCGGGAATGAGCAGTTCTTC. The chain has TRBV30 and TRBJ2-1; the match to TRBD2 covers 8 bases. V shed 0 bases, J shed 7 bases, and the junction held 2 bases outside the gene matches. The CDR3 extends over 13 amino acids. Germline V lookup: CDR1 GTSNPN, CDR2 SVGIG (reference sequence).

This chain uses TRBV18 with TRBJ1-1, with D unclear. V lost 0 bases and J 4 bases, leaving 12 bases between the germline ends. The CDR3 spans 15 residues. Germline V lookup: CDR1 KGHSH, CDR2 LQKENI. This chain's CDR3 is CASSPPAPTRTEAFF. The CDR3 nucleotides are TGTGCCAGCTCACCACCGGCACCGACTCGCACTGAAGCTTTCTTT.

This clone appeared a single time. The genes are TRBV7-3 and TRBJ1-1; D gene ambiguous. Trimming left V 0 bases short and J 7 bases short, with 15 bases between. Germline CDR1 and CDR2: SGHTA and FQGTGA. This CDR3 has 15 residues. The CDR3 region has the DNA TGTGCCAGCAGCTTAACTACCGTGAGCACCAATGAAGCTTTCTTT. It translates to CASSLTTVSTNEAFF.

The chain joins TRBV29-1 to TRBJ1-1, with D perhaps matching TRBD1 (6 bases). This CDR3 has 13 amino acids. Trimming pared 7 bases from V and 4 bases from J, leaving 16 bases between. The germline CDR1 and CDR2 sequences are SQVTM and ANQGSEA. This chain's CDR3 is CSGIQGMGTEAFF. CDR3 DNA: TGCAGCGGTATTCAGGGGATGGGCACTGAAGCTTTCTTT.

The chain employs TRBV9 and TRBJ2-1, with TRBD2 matching 14 bases. The V gene's germline CDR1 is SGDLS and CDR2 YYNGEE. This CDR3 spans 17 amino acids. The V segment lost 6 bases and the J segment 5 bases; nucleotides outside the gene matches: 10. The CDR3 DNA is TGTGCCAGCACACCGGGACTAGCGGGAGTCAGTGACAATGAGCAGTTCTTC. Translated: CASTPGLAGVSDNEQFF.

This clone was seen a single time. CDR3 sequence (DNA): TGTGCCAGCAGCCCCAGGGGGTCCCGTCGCGGCTACACCTTC. The encoded protein is CASSPRGSRRGYTF. The genes are TRBV5-4 and TRBJ1-2, with 7 bases matching TRBD1. V gave up 4 bases and J gave up 8 bases; unmatched junction bases: 11. CDR1 is SGHNT and CDR2 is YYREEE in the germline V gene (reference sequence). This CDR3 is built from 14 residues.

CDR3 amino acids: CAISGQSNQPQHF. The CDR3 DNA is TGTGCCATCAGCGGACAGAGTAATCAGCCCCAGCATTTT. V is TRBV10-3 and J is TRBJ1-5, with D possibly being TRBD1 (6 bases). This CDR3 comprises 13 residues. Looked up from germline, CDR1 is ENHRY and CDR2 is SYGVKD. V was clipped by 6 bases and J by 4 bases, with 10 bases between them.

This clone was seen only once. The V and J genes are TRBV3-1 (or the pseudogene TRBV3-2) and TRBJ2-4; the D gene is possibly TRBD1 (5 bases). Trimming stripped 4 bases from V and 0 bases from J, with 19 bases between. Germline CDR1 is LGHDT and CDR2 is YNNKEL (reference sequence). The CDR3 length is 18 residues. As DNA, the CDR3 is TGTGCCAGCAGCCCAAGGGCAGGGATGTCCGCAGCCAAAAACATTCAGTACTTC. Its protein product is CASSPRAGMSAAKNIQYF.

V usage is TRBV4-1 and J usage is TRBJ1-2; a possible D gene is TRBD1 (5 bases). There are 14 residues in the CDR3. Germline values: CDR1 MGHRA, CDR2 YSYEKL. V lost 1 base and J 1 base, leaving 7 bases between the germline ends. The CDR3, as DNA: TGCGCCAGCAGCCAAGGGGGCGGTAACTATGGCTACACCTTC. Its protein product is CASSQGGGNYGYTF.

The chain combines TRBV28 with TRBJ2-3; D perhaps matches TRBD1 (7 bases). Germline lookup yields CDR1 MDHEN and CDR2 SYDVKM. The CDR3 contains 15 residues. V gave up 8 bases and J gave up 6 bases, with 21 bases separating them. As DNA, the CDR3 is TGTGCCAGCGATCCGAGGGGGGACAGCTCGGATACGCAGTATTTT. Its translation is CASDPRGDSSDTQYF.

The gene calls are TRBV6-4 and TRBJ1-1; a possible D gene is TRBD1 (5 bases). The CDR3 has 13 residues. The ends were cut back, 2 bases at V and 5 bases at J, with 9 bases in the middle. From germline, CDR1 is MRHNA and CDR2 SNTAGT. The CDR3 DNA is TGTGCCAGCAGTGACGGGCAGGGTACTGAAGCTTTCTTT. It codes for CASSDGQGTEAFF.

This clone was detected only once. The chain links TRBV28 to TRBJ2-2; 11 bases line up with TRBD2. This CDR3 spans 16 amino acids. CDR1 MDHEN and CDR2 SYDVKM come from the germline V gene. The V segment lost 2 bases and the J segment 5 bases; nucleotides outside the gene matches: 4. CDR3 coding DNA: TGTGCCAGCAGTTTAAGGACTAGCGGGCGTACCGGGGAGCTGTTTTTT. Amino acids: CASSLRTSGRTGELFF. Using reference TRBV28 and TRBJ2-2 for the parts outside the CDR3, the full variable domain is DVKVTQSSRYLVKRTGEKVFLECVQDMDHENMFWYRQDPGLGLRLIYFSYDVKMKEKGDIPEGYSVSREKKERFSLILESASTNQTSMYLCASSLRTSGRTGELFFGEGSRLTVL.

This chain links TRBV9 with TRBJ2-1; D perhaps matches TRBD2 (6 bases). Germline loops: CDR1 SGDLS, CDR2 YYNGEE. Between the trimmed V and J ends, which lost 0 bases and 3 bases, there was a span of 10 bases. CDR3 length: 15 residues. The CDR3 DNA reads as TGTGCCAGCAGCGTAGATGGGGGAGGCTACAATGAGCAGTTCTTC. Its protein product is CASSVDGGGYNEQFF.

This clone has only one observation. The chain carries TRBV5-8 and TRBJ1-1, with a possible D match to TRBD1 (5 bases). Trimming cost V 1 base and J 4 bases, with 11 bases left between them. Germline values: CDR1 SGHTS, CDR2 YDEGEE. The CDR3 is 14 amino acids. CDR3 amino acids: CASSLPWGGTEAFF. The CDR3 DNA is TGTGCCAGCAGCTTGCCGTGGGGCGGCACTGAAGCTTTCTTT.

The chain has TRBV5-1 and TRBJ2-7, with D tentatively TRBD2 (5 bases). The CDR3 covers 15 residues. The germline gives CDR1 SGHRS, CDR2 YFSETQ. Trimming stripped 4 bases from V and 2 bases from J, with 16 bases between. The CDR3 bases are TGCGCCAGCAGCACGGCGGACTTCGGGGCCTACGAGCAGTACTTC. This translates into CASSTADFGAYEQYF.

This chain links TRBV4-2 with TRBJ2-1; 7 positions match TRBD2. This CDR3 is 15 amino acids long. Germline CDR1 and CDR2: LGHNA and YNFKEQ. With 0 bases clipped from V and 6 bases from J, the junction kept 5 bases outside the gene matches. The CDR3 region has the DNA TGTGCCAGCAGCCAAGAACGGGGGGTGATCAATGAGCAGTTCTTC. Residues: CASSQERGVINEQFF.

The chain recombines TRBV5-1 with TRBJ2-3, with 7 bases aligning to TRBD2. The V gene's germline CDR1 is SGHRS and CDR2 YFSETQ. The J segment lost 0 bases and the V segment lost 4 bases, leaving 5 bases of the junction unmatched. The CDR3 has 15 amino acids. The CDR3 protein is CASSQSGDSTDTQYF. CDR3 in DNA: TGCGCCAGCAGCCAAAGCGGGGACAGCACAGATACGCAGTATTTT.

The gene calls are TRBV20-1 and TRBJ2-5, with D perhaps TRBD1 (6 bases). The CDR3 covers 13 residues. Per germline, CDR1 DFQATT and CDR2 SNEGSKA (reference sequence). Between the trimmed V and J ends, which lost 3 bases and 3 bases, there was a span of 11 bases. The CDR3 is CSASDRNKETQYF. CDR3 bases: TGCAGTGCTAGTGACAGGAACAAAGAGACCCAGTACTTC.

This clone was detected a few times. The chain couples TRBV29-1 to TRBJ1-2, with 7 bases fitting TRBD1. This CDR3 has 13 residues. V was pared by 6 bases and J by 3 bases, with 7 bases of the junction left unmatched. CDR1 is SQVTM, CDR2 ANQGSEA, per germline. The CDR3 loop is CSVGEGAYYGYTF. Here the CDR3 DNA reads TGCAGCGTAGGCGAGGGGGCGTACTATGGCTACACCTTC.

The J gene is TRBJ2-1, the V gene TRBV11-2; 16 nucleotides agree with TRBD2. V was pared by 4 bases and J by 7 bases, with 13 bases of the junction left unmatched. Germline-derived CDR1 and CDR2 are SGHAT and FQNNGV. The CDR3 length is 19 residues. The CDR3 protein is CASSSGLAGGNLGRNEQFF. The CDR3 DNA sequence: TGTGCCAGCAGCTCGGGACTAGCGGGGGGGAACTTAGGGCGTAATGAGCAGTTCTTC.

The chain employs TRBV5-8 and TRBJ1-3; tentatively, D is TRBD1 (6 bases). Germline assignment: CDR1 SGHTS and CDR2 YDEGEE. V was cut by 4 bases and J by 10 bases, with 12 bases left in between. The CDR3 runs to 12 residues. For the CDR3, the DNA is TGTGCCAGCAGCGGAACGGGACAAACCATATATTTT. Protein sequence: CASSGTGQTIYF. The full variable domain, in which reference TRBV5-8 and TRBJ1-3 provide the parts outside the CDR3, is EAGVTQSPTHLIKTRGQQATLRCSPISGHTSVYWYQQALGLGLQFLLWYDEGEERNRGNFPPRFSGRQFPNYSSELNVNALELEDSALYLCASSGTGQTIYFGEGSWLTVV.

The chain employs TRBV7-2 and TRBJ1-2; no reliable D call. Germline V gene sequence: CDR1 SGHTA, CDR2 FQGNSA. V was pared by 7 bases and J by 2 bases, with 14 bases between. This CDR3 spans 14 amino acids. CDR3 amino acids: CASKDSTTNYGYTF. The CDR3 DNA reads TGTGCCAGCAAAGACTCGACGACCAACTATGGCTACACCTTC. The full variable domain, rest sourced from reference TRBV7-2 and TRBJ1-2, is GAGVSQSPSNKVTEKGKDVELRCDPISGHTALYWYRQSLGQGLEFLIYFQGNSAPDKSGLPSDRFSAERTGGSVSTLTIQRTQQEDSAVYLCASKDSTTNYGYTFGSGTRLTVV.